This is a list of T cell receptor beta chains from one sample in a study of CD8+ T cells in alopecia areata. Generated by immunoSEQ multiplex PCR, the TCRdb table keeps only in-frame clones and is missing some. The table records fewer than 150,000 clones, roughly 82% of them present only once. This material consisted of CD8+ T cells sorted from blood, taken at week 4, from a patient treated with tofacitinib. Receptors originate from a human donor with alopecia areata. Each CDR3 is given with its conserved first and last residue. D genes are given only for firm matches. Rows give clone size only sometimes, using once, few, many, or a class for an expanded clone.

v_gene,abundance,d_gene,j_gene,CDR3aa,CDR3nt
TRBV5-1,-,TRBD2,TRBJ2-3,CASSFTHSTSFNTDTQYF,TGCGCCAGCAGCTTCACCCACTCGACTAGCTTTAACACAGATACGCAGTATTTT
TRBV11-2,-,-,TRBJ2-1,CASSFSAGPAIF,TGTGCCAGCAGTTTCTCCGCGGGGCCCGCGATCTTC
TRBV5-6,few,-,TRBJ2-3,CASSLVGPRTDTQYF,TGTGCCAGCAGCTTGGTGGGACCCCGCACAGATACGCAGTATTTT
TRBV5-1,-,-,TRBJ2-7,CASSLAEGGLSYEQYF,TGCGCCAGCAGCTTGGCGGAGGGGGGCCTCTCCTACGAGCAGTACTTC
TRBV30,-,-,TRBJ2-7,CAWTSGTRERQYF,TGTGCCTGGACTTCCGGGACAAGGGAAAGGCAGTACTTC
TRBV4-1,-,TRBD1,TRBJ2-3,CASSQVTGATDTQYF,TGCGCCAGCAGCCAAGTAACAGGGGCCACAGATACGCAGTATTTT
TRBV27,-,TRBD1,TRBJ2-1,CASSSPGTGVGNEQFF,TGTGCCAGCAGTTCTCCCGGGACAGGGGTTGGCAATGAGCAGTTCTTC
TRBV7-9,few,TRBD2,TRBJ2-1,CASSSPGGNEQFF,TGTGCCAGCAGCTCTCCGGGGGGGAATGAGCAGTTCTTC
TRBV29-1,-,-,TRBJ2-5,CSVGMVSGETQYF,TGCAGCGTTGGGATGGTTTCCGGGGAGACCCAGTACTTC
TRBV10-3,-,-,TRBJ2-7,CAISESPDTYEQYF,TGTGCCATCAGTGAGTCGCCAGATACCTACGAGCAGTACTTC
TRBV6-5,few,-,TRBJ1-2,CASSYSQGYGYTF,TGTGCCAGCAGTTACTCGCAGGGCTATGGCTACACCTTC
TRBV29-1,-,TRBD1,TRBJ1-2,CSVFSRDRGANYGYTF,TGCAGCGTTTTCTCCCGGGACAGGGGCGCTAACTATGGCTACACCTTC
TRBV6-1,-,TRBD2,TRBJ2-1,CASRIQRGGPGEQFF,TGTGCCAGCAGAATACAGCGGGGGGGCCCGGGTGAGCAGTTCTTC
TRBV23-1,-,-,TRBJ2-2,CARFEPADTGELFF,TGCGCCAGATTTGAGCCCGCGGACACCGGGGAGCTGTTTTTT
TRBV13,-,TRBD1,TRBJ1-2,CASSTSGGALNYGYTF,TGTGCCAGCAGCACGTCAGGGGGCGCTCTAAACTATGGCTACACCTTC
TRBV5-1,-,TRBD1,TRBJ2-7,CASSKPGQASYEQYF,TGCGCCAGCAGCAAACCGGGACAGGCTTCCTACGAGCAGTACTTC
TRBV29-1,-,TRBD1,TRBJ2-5,CSVYRGETQYF,TGCAGCGTTTACAGGGGAGAGACCCAGTACTTC
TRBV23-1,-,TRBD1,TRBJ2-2,CASTKHRGLDTGELFF,TGCGCCAGCACCAAACACAGGGGGCTGGACACCGGGGAGCTGTTTTTT
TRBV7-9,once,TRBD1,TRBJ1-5,CASSPRGGGQPQHF,TGTGCCAGCAGCCCCAGGGGGGGCGGTCAGCCCCAGCATTTT
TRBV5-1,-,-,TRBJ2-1,CASSNLRPGSPGDEQFF,TGCGCCAGCAGCAACCTCCGGCCGGGCTCCCCGGGGGATGAGCAGTTCTTC
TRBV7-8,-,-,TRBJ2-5,CASSLVFGRRETQYF,TGTGCCAGCAGCTTAGTATTTGGCAGAAGGGAGACCCAGTACTTC
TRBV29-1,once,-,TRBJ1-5,CSVEDGRALRHF,TGCAGCGTTGAAGACGGGCGGGCCCTAAGGCATTTT
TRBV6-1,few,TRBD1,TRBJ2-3,CASSVVRGQGADTQYF,TGTGCCAGCAGTGTCGTCCGGGGACAGGGGGCAGATACGCAGTATTTT
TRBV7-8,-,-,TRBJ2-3,CASSLASGTGTDTQYF,TGTGCCAGCAGCTTAGCTTCCGGAACCGGCACAGATACGCAGTATTTT
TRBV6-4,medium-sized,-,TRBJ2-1,CASSEVGAGHNEQFF,TGTGCCAGCAGTGAAGTGGGCGCCGGCCACAATGAGCAGTTCTTC
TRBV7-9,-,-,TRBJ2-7,CASSLVGQGTYEQYF,TGTGCCAGCAGCTTAGTGGGGCAGGGGACGTACGAGCAGTACTTC
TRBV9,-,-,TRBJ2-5,CASSVGGGQETQYF,TGTGCCAGCAGCGTAGGCGGCGGACAAGAGACCCAGTACTTC
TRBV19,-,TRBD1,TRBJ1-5,CASSMTGLGVGNQPQHF,TGTGCCAGTAGTATGACAGGGCTCGGGGTGGGCAATCAGCCCCAGCATTTT
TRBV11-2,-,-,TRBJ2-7,CASSLDLGDYEQYF,TGTGCCAGCAGCTTAGATCTTGGGGACTACGAGCAGTACTTC
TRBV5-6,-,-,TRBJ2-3,CASSLGQGADTQYF,TGTGCCAGCAGCTTAGGACAAGGCGCAGATACGCAGTATTTT
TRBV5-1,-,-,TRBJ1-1,CASSASSLNTEAFF,TGCGCCAGCTCCGCAAGCAGTTTGAACACTGAAGCTTTCTTT
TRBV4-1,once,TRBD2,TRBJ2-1,CASSQDSGGRDEQFF,TGCGCCAGCAGCCAAGATAGCGGGGGGCGGGATGAGCAGTTCTTC
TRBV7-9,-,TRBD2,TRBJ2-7,CASSPPGLAGNEQYF,TGTGCCAGCAGCCCCCCGGGACTAGCGGGGAACGAGCAGTACTTC
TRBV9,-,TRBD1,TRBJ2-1,CASSVVGDRGIWSSYNEQFF,TGTGCCAGCAGCGTAGTTGGGGACAGGGGGATATGGTCGTCCTACAATGAGCAGTTCTTC
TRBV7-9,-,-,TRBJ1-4,CASSPGFHEKLFF,TGTGCCAGCAGCCCAGGGTTCCATGAAAAACTGTTTTTT
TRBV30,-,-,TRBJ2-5,CAWSDWGEETQYF,TGTGCCTGGAGTGATTGGGGGGAGGAGACCCAGTACTTC
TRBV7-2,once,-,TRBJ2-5,CASSLERRKPETQYF,TGTGCCAGCAGCTTAGAAAGGCGAAAGCCAGAGACCCAGTACTTC
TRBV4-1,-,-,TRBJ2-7,CASSQLSQGEQYF,TGCGCCAGCAGCCAACTGTCCCAAGGGGAGCAGTACTTC
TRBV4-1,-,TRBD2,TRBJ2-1,CASSQDSLAGYNEQFF,TGCGCCAGCAGCCAAGACTCACTAGCGGGATACAATGAGCAGTTCTTC
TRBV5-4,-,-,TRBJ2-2,CASSFGTGELFF,TGTGCCAGCAGCTTTGGCACCGGGGAGCTGTTTTTT
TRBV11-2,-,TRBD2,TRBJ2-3,CASSSPRGGARGSTDTQYF,TGTGCCAGCAGCTCGCCGCGCGGGGGGGCCCGCGGGAGCACAGATACGCAGTATTTT
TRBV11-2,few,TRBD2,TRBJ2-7,CASSLTLAGYTSYEQYF,TGTGCCAGCAGCTTAACTCTAGCGGGGTACACCTCCTACGAGCAGTACTTC
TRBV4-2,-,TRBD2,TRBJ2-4,CASSQEGPGLAFSNIQYF,TGTGCCAGCAGCCAAGAAGGTCCAGGACTAGCATTTTCAAACATTCAGTACTTC
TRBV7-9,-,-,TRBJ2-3,CASSYEASPSTDTQYF,TGTGCCAGCAGCTACGAGGCTAGCCCCTCCACAGATACGCAGTATTTT
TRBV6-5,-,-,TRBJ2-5,CASEGPPRQTQYF,TGTGCCAGCGAAGGGCCGCCCAGACAGACCCAGTACTTC
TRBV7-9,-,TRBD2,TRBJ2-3,CASSLGLAPSTDTQYF,TGTGCCAGCAGCTTAGGACTAGCCCCGAGCACAGATACGCAGTATTTT
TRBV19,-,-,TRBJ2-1,CASSTGVYNEQFF,TGTGCCAGTAGTACGGGAGTCTACAATGAGCAGTTCTTC
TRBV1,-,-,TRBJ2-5,CTSSPPERSETQYF,TGCACCAGCAGCCCCCCGGAGCGTTCAGAGACCCAGTACTTC